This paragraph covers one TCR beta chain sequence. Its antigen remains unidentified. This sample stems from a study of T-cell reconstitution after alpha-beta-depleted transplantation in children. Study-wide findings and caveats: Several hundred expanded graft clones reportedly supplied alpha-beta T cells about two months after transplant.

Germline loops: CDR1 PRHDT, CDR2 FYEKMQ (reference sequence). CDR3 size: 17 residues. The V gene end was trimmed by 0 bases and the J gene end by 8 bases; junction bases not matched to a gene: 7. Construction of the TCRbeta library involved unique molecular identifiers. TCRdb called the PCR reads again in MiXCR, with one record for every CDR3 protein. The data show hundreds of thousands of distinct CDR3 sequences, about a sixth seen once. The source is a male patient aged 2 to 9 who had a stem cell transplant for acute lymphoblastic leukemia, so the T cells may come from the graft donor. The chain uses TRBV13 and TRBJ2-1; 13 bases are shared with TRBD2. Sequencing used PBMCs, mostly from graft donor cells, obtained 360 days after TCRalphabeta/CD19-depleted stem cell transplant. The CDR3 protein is CASSLGLTSGRRDEQFF. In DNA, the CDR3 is TGTGCCAGCAGCTTAGGCCTGACTAGCGGGAGGAGGGATGAGCAGTTCTTC.